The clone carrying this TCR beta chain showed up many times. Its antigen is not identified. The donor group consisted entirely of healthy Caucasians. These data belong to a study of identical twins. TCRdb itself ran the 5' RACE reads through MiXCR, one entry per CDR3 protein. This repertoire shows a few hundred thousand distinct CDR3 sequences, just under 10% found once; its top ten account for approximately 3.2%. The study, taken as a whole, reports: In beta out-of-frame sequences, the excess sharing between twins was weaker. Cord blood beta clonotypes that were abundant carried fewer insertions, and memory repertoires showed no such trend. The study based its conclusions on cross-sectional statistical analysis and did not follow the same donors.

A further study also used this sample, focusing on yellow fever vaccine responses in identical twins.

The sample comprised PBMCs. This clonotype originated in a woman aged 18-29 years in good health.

CDR3 DNA sequence: TGTGCCAGCACCCTTGAAGGGATAGGCGGGTGGGGCGATACGCAGTATTTT. It encodes CASTLEGIGGWGDTQYF. The rearrangement joins TRBV7-2 to TRBJ2-3; D may match TRBD1 or TRBD2 (5 bases each). The V gene's germline CDR1 is SGHTA and CDR2 FQGNSA. The ends were cut back, 7 bases at V and 6 bases at J, with 26 bases in the middle. The length of the CDR3 is 17 residues.